Shown below are 14 T cell receptor beta chains from a single sample sequenced in a study of blood T cell repertoires in COVID-19. Only in-frame clones appear in the TCRdb table, and some are missing; sequencing was by immunoSEQ multiplex PCR. This sample has 200,000 to 300,000 clones, with approximately 90% found just once. Sequencing was done on a sample of peripheral blood. All receptors come from a man aged 60 to 69 who had recovered from COVID-19.

This clone was detected once. The chain links TRBV3-1 (or the pseudogene TRBV3-2) to TRBJ2-1; 10 bases map to TRBD1. The CDR3 totals 15 residues. Germline V gives CDR1 LGHDT, CDR2 YNNKEL (reference sequence). Unmatched junction bases numbered 4, after V lost 1 base and J lost 7 bases. The CDR3 reads CASSQVGTGANEQFF. CDR3 nucleotides: TGTGCCAGCAGCCAAGTTGGGACAGGGGCTAATGAGCAGTTCTTC.

This chain uses TRBV15 with TRBJ1-4, with D tentatively TRBD1 (6 bases). The CDR3 is 16 amino acids. Looked up from germline, CDR1 is LNHNV and CDR2 is YYDKDF (reference sequence). Trimming left V 5 bases short and J 7 bases short, with 20 bases between. The CDR3 DNA is TGTGCCACCAGCCCAAGGGGGGGAGGCCGCCTTGAAAAACTGTTTTTT. This encodes CATSPRGGGRLEKLFF.

The chain uses TRBV30 and TRBJ1-1; weak D call: TRBD1 (5 bases). V was cut by 2 bases and J by 1 base, with 14 bases left in between. Germline V gives CDR1 GTSNPN, CDR2 SVGIG (reference sequence). The CDR3 spans 15 residues. The CDR3 nucleotides are TGTGCCTGGAGTTTTATCAGGGTCAAGAACACTGAAGCTTTCTTT. Residues: CAWSFIRVKNTEAFF. The variable domain in full, completed from reference TRBV30 and TRBJ1-1, reads SQTIHQWPATLVQPVGSPLSLECTVEGTSNPNLYWYRQAAGRGLQLLFYSVGIGQISSEVPQNLSASRPQDRQFILSSKKLLLSDSGFYLCAWSFIRVKNTEAFFGQGTRLTVV.

The chain uses TRBV7-2 and TRBJ2-1; 8 nucleotides line up with TRBD1. CDR1 is SGHTA, CDR2 FQGNSA, per germline. CDR3 length equals 15 residues. V was clipped by 1 base and J by 8 bases; unmatched bases: 7. CDR3 amino acids: CASSLGWDRPDEQFF. The CDR3 coding sequence is TGTGCCAGCAGCTTAGGATGGGACAGGCCCGATGAGCAGTTCTTC. Together with reference TRBV7-2 and TRBJ2-1, the CDR3 gives the full variable domain: GAGVSQSPSNKVTEKGKDVELRCDPISGHTALYWYRQSLGQGLEFLIYFQGNSAPDKSGLPSDRFSAERTGGSVSTLTIQRTQQEDSAVYLCASSLGWDRPDEQFFGPGTRLTVL.

Remarks on this clone: One end of the junction is discordant with germline, which a read error may explain. The V and J genes are TRBV10-1 and TRBJ2-1; TRBD2 is a possible D gene (6 bases). From germline, CDR1 is WNHNN and CDR2 SYGVQD (reference sequence). CDR3 length: 10 residues. Here the CDR3 reads CASSVGPGVF. The CDR3 DNA sequence: TGCGCCAGCAGTGTTGGGCCGGGAGTCTTC.

The V and J genes are TRBV4-2 and TRBJ2-7; 14 bases line up with TRBD2. The CDR3 is 18 amino acids. Germline V gene lookup returns CDR1 LGHNA and CDR2 YNFKEQ. Trimming removed 1 base from V and 0 bases from J; junction bases left unmatched: 5. The CDR3 DNA follows: TGTGCCAGCAGCCAAGTGAGGACTAGCGGGGGGAACTCCTACGAGCAGTACTTC. As protein: CASSQVRTSGGNSYEQYF.

The gene calls are TRBV11-1 and TRBJ2-3, with a weak D call TRBD1 (5 bases). Germline lookup yields CDR1 SGHAT and CDR2 FQDESV (reference sequence). V lost 4 bases to trimming and J lost 2 bases, with 10 bases between them. The CDR3 sequence is 14 residues long. In DNA form, the CDR3 reads TGTGCCAGCAGCTGGGTTGGGGCCACAGATACGCAGTATTTT. This sequence encodes CASSWVGATDTQYF.

This chain joins TRBV6-5 and TRBJ2-1; D uncertain. V was shortened by 0 bases and J by 2 bases, with 11 bases between the two germline ends. Germline-derived CDR1 and CDR2 are MNHEY and SVGAGI. The CDR3 totals 16 residues. The CDR3 DNA is TGTGCCAGCAGTTACTCCCCTAGTGCACCCTACAATGAGCAGTTCTTC. Protein product: CASSYSPSAPYNEQFF.

The chain has TRBV9 and TRBJ1-5, with D unclear. Germline CDR1 SGDLS, CDR2 YYNGEE. The CDR3 runs to 13 residues. V lost 0 bases and J 7 bases, leaving 8 bases between the germline ends. CDR3 bases: TGTGCCAGCAGCGTAGATGAGGGCCAGCCCCAGCATTTT. This sequence encodes CASSVDEGQPQHF.

This chain joins TRBV24-1 and TRBJ2-5; 11 bases align to TRBD2. V lost 4 bases and J lost 1; bases outside the gene matches: 1. Germline V gene lookup returns CDR1 KGHDR and CDR2 SFDVKD. The CDR3 runs to 15 residues. CDR3 loop: CATSEGLAVQETQYF. The CDR3 DNA is TGTGCCACCAGTGAGGGACTAGCGGTCCAAGAGACCCAGTACTTC.

The rearrangement links TRBV7-8 to TRBJ1-6; D gene uncertain. From germline, CDR1 is SGHVS and CDR2 FQNEAQ. With 5 bases removed from V and 8 bases from J, the gap between germline ends came to 19 bases. This CDR3 contains 16 residues. The CDR3 nucleotides read TGTGCCAGCAGCCCCGAGGGTCCGGACCTTGATTCACCCCTCCACTTT. Translating it yields CASSPEGPDLDSPLHF.

The V gene is TRBV18, the J gene TRBJ1-2, with a possible D match to TRBD1 (5 bases). In germline, CDR1 is KGHSH, CDR2 LQKENI. Trimming left V 3 bases short and J 3 bases short, with 14 bases between. The CDR3 contains 15 residues. Written as DNA, the CDR3 is TGTGCCAGCTCACCCGGGGGGGTCGTTGACTATGGCTACACCTTC. This translates into CASSPGGVVDYGYTF.

This chain uses TRBV6-5 with TRBJ2-3; D is possibly TRBD2 (6 bases). V was shortened by 4 bases and J by 2 bases, with 13 bases between the two germline ends. Germline CDR1 and CDR2: MNHEY and SVGAGI. CDR3 length: 15 residues. The CDR3 DNA follows: TGTGCCAGCAGTTCGCTCGGGACTTCCACAGATACGCAGTATTTT. Translation: CASSSLGTSTDTQYF.

This clone was seen just once. The same CDR3 arises from other DNA sequences in this sample as well. The chain couples TRBV5-1 to TRBJ2-7, with a weak D call TRBD1 (5 bases). Germline V CDR1 and CDR2: SGHRS, YFSETQ. The CDR3 totals 13 residues. The V end was cut by 0 bases, the J end by 3 bases, with 7 bases between. For the CDR3, the DNA is TGCGCCAGCAGCTTGGGGGGCAACTACGAGCAGTACTTC. Translating gives CASSLGGNYEQYF.